What follows are 9 T cell receptor beta chains derived from one specimen sequenced in a study of graft-versus-host responses after intestinal transplantation. Sequencing used immunoSEQ multiplex PCR; TCRdb keeps in-frame clones, though not all of them. The sample has over 9,000 clones, 90% to 95% seen once. As for time point: postoperative day 105 after intestinal transplantation (dayNNNN = postoperative day). Material: PBMCs, obtained 105 days after intestinal transplantation. All receptors come from a human patient who received an intestinal transplant, so some T cells may come from the graft donor.

The V gene is TRBV6-1, the J gene TRBJ2-7; no clear D gene. CDR3 length: 13 residues. Germline-derived CDR1 and CDR2 are MNHNS and SASEGT. Trimming pared 0 bases from V and 3 bases from J, leaving 6 bases between. The CDR3: CASSEAGDYEQYF. CDR3 DNA: TGTGCCAGCAGTGAAGCTGGGGACTACGAGCAGTACTTC.

In its sample, this clone was seen once. The J gene is TRBJ1-5, the V gene TRBV25-1; maybe TRBD1 (5 bases). CDR3 size: 15 residues. Germline assignment: CDR1 MGHDK and CDR2 SYGVNS. Deletions cut 5 bases from V and 4 bases from J, with 15 bases between. CDR3 protein: CASSLQRGKNQPQHF. DNA for the CDR3: TGTGCCAGCAGTCTCCAGCGGGGGAAAAATCAGCCCCAGCATTTT.

V is TRBV5-4 and J is TRBJ2-2; D is unclear. This CDR3 comprises 16 residues. Germline CDR1 SGHNT, CDR2 YYREEE (reference sequence). The V end was cut by 4 bases, the J end by 0 bases, with 13 bases between. The chain's CDR3 is CASSAFGGANTGELFF. CDR3 coding DNA: TGTGCCAGCAGCGCCTTCGGCGGCGCGAACACCGGGGAGCTGTTTTTT.

The chain joins TRBV11-2 to TRBJ2-1; weak D call: TRBD2 (6 bases). The CDR3 contains 14 residues. The germline CDR1 and CDR2 sequences are SGHAT and FQNNGV. Trimming stripped 4 bases from V and 4 bases from J, with 11 bases between. CDR3 protein: CASSSSGDYNEQFF. For the CDR3, the DNA is TGTGCCAGCAGCTCCTCGGGGGATTACAATGAGCAGTTCTTC.

The V call is TRBV7-9, the J call TRBJ2-3; 15 bases are a match to TRBD2. The CDR3 loop spans 16 amino acids. Germline assignment: CDR1 SEHNR and CDR2 FQNEAQ (reference sequence). Unmatched junction bases numbered 0, after V lost 0 bases and J lost 5 bases. DNA for the CDR3: TGTGCCAGCAGCTTAGCGGGACTAGCGGGAGGAGATACGCAGTATTTT. It encodes CASSLAGLAGGDTQYF.

The chain joins TRBV6-1 to TRBJ2-7; 9 bases are shared with TRBD2. This CDR3 is built from 13 residues. The ends lost 7 bases at V and 4 bases at J; junction bases unmatched: 5. Germline V gene data show CDR1 as MNHNS and CDR2 as SASEGT. The CDR3 coding sequence is TGTGCCAGCAAAGCGGGAGGTCGGTACGAGCAGTACTTC. The encoded protein is CASKAGGRYEQYF.

This clone has just one count. J is TRBJ1-2 and V is TRBV6-1; D not certain. Trimming removed 4 bases from V and 8 bases from J, with 14 bases in between. In germline, CDR1 is MNHNS, CDR2 SASEGT. CDR3 length: 13 amino acids. The chain's CDR3 is CASSVAPARGYTF. The DNA for the CDR3 is TGTGCCAGCAGTGTAGCCCCTGCTCGGGGCTACACCTTC.

This chain joins TRBV11-3 and TRBJ2-7; tentatively, D is TRBD2 (6 bases). Germline CDR1 is SGHNT and CDR2 is YENEEA. V gave up 0 bases and J gave up 5 bases, with 8 bases separating them. The CDR3 is 13 residues long. The CDR3 spells CASSLEGGDEQYF. The CDR3 DNA sequence: TGTGCCAGCAGCTTAGAGGGAGGCGACGAGCAGTACTTC.

This clone was seen a single time. The chain has TRBV6-5 and TRBJ1-3; 7 bases agree with TRBD1. The length of the CDR3 is 13 residues. CDR1 and CDR2 from the germline V gene are MNHEY and SVGAGI. The V segment lost 10 bases and the J segment 4 bases; nucleotides outside the gene matches: 7. This CDR3 reads CATGIGGGNTIYF. The DNA for the CDR3 is TGTGCCACCGGAATAGGGGGCGGAAACACCATATATTTT.